The 12 T cell receptor beta chains in this list originate from one sample, sequenced in a study of cytomegalovirus exposure and HLA in healthy donors. PCR primers comprised 60 Vbeta and 13 Jbeta primers. The method was immunoSEQ multiplex PCR; TCRdb's version includes in-frame clones alone and lacks a portion of them. The sample records approximately 74,000 clones, approximately 75% being singletons. The sequenced material came from PBMCs. These receptors were obtained from a woman between 40 and 55 years old in good health and CMV-seronegative.

This clone turned up a few times. V is TRBV6-5 and J is TRBJ2-5, with TRBD2 as a possible D gene (5 bases). The end of the DNA is better explained by TRBJ2-7, so the J call may be wrong. From germline, CDR1 is MNHEY and CDR2 SVGAGI. This CDR3 region has 15 residues. In DNA, the CDR3 is TGTGCCAGCAGTTCCCCGGGGAGCCCTACCTACGAGCAGTACTTC. Translating gives CASSSPGSPTYEQYF.

The chain combines TRBV10-3 with TRBJ1-2, with TRBD1 identical over 7 bases. CDR1 is ENHRY, CDR2 SYGVKD, per germline. The trim removed 6 bases at V and 9 bases at J, leaving 7 bases unmatched. This CDR3 contains 12 residues. The CDR3 DNA is TGTGCCATCAGCACTGACAGGGAAAGCTACACCTTC. It encodes CAISTDRESYTF.

The rearrangement links TRBV29-1 to TRBJ2-7; 10 bases fit TRBD2. Germline-derived CDR1 and CDR2 are SQVTM and ANQGSEA. This CDR3 is built from 15 residues. With 2 bases clipped from V and 3 bases from J, the junction kept 7 bases outside the gene matches. The CDR3: CSVETPASGGYEQYF. CDR3 nucleotide sequence: TGCAGCGTTGAAACTCCGGCTAGCGGGGGCTACGAGCAGTACTTC.

This CDR3 is CASSVDLAGVSAQYF. As DNA, the CDR3 is TGTGCCAGCAGCGTAGATCTAGCGGGGGTCTCGGCCCAGTACTTC. The V and J genes are TRBV9 and TRBJ2-5; 10 nucleotides agree with TRBD2. The ends lost 0 bases at V and 9 bases at J; junction bases unmatched: 8. The CDR3 runs to 15 residues. Germline CDR1 reads SGDLS; CDR2 reads YYNGEE.

This chain links TRBV27 with TRBJ2-1, with 7 bases matching TRBD1. Germline CDR1 is MNHEY and CDR2 is SMNVEV (reference sequence). V shed 5 bases and J 6 bases; nucleotides not matched to a gene: 7. CDR3 length: 14 amino acids. CDR3 bases: TGTGCCAGCAGTGACCGGGACAGTGTCAATGAGCAGTTCTTC. Encoded protein: CASSDRDSVNEQFF.

In its sample, this clone was seen once. The chain couples TRBV6-1 to TRBJ2-7, with D perhaps matching TRBD1 (6 bases). The CDR3 is 15 amino acids. Germline loops: CDR1 MNHNS, CDR2 SASEGT. Trimming took off 1 base at V and 0 bases at J, with 10 bases between the two ends. CDR3 sequence reads: CASSEEPGHSYEQYF. The CDR3 bases are TGTGCCAGCAGTGAAGAACCGGGACACTCCTACGAGCAGTACTTC.

The rearrangement joins TRBV9 to TRBJ2-3; possible D gene TRBD2, 5 bases. Looked up from germline, CDR1 is SGDLS and CDR2 is YYNGEE. The V gene lost 4 bases and the J gene lost 0 bases, with 12 bases spanning the gap. The CDR3 loop spans 15 amino acids. Here the CDR3 reads CASSTMSGSTDTQYF. The DNA for the CDR3 is TGTGCCAGCAGCACGATGAGCGGAAGCACAGATACGCAGTATTTT.

This rearrangement joins TRBV30 to TRBJ2-7; D is possibly TRBD2 (5 bases). Germline V CDR1 and CDR2: GTSNPN, SVGIG (reference sequence). The CDR3 length is 15 residues. V dropped 2 bases and J dropped 0 bases, with 14 bases sitting between them. The CDR3 sequence is CAWSPLEVHSYEQYF. CDR3 in DNA: TGTGCCTGGAGTCCTTTGGAGGTACACTCCTACGAGCAGTACTTC.

The CDR3: CASSLTSQGPFLYGYTF. The DNA for the CDR3 is TGTGCCAGCTCACTCACGTCACAGGGGCCCTTTCTCTATGGCTACACCTTC. V and J are TRBV27 and TRBJ1-2, with TRBD1 identical over 7 bases. With V trimmed by 8 bases and J by 4 bases, 19 bases remained unmatched. CDR3 length: 17 residues. The germline gives CDR1 MNHEY, CDR2 SMNVEV (reference sequence).

V gene TRBV4-3 combines with J gene TRBJ2-7, with TRBD1 matching over 11 bases. The CDR3 runs 15 residues. V dropped 4 bases and J dropped 3; count of bases not matched to a gene: 5. Germline-derived CDR1 and CDR2 are LGHNA and YSLEER. CDR3 in amino acids: CASSRDRGFVYEQYF. The CDR3, as DNA: TGCGCCAGCAGCCGGGACAGGGGGTTCGTCTACGAGCAGTACTTC.

There are a few counts of this clone. In DNA, the CDR3 is TGTGCCAGCACAGACTTTGTTAACTATGGCTACACCTTC. Amino acid sequence: CASTDFVNYGYTF. V gene TRBV6-5 combines with J gene TRBJ1-2; D call uncertain. The germline V gene encodes CDR1 MNHEY and CDR2 SVGAGI. The CDR3 sequence is 13 residues long. Trimming removed 7 bases from V and 1 base from J, with 10 bases in between.

The chain links TRBV2 to TRBJ2-5, with D possibly being TRBD1 (5 bases). Germline CDR1 is SNHLY and CDR2 is FYNNEI. This CDR3 comprises 15 residues. Trimming removed 4 bases from V and 7 bases from J, with 19 bases in between. CDR3: CASSARADGRVTQYF. CDR3 bases: TGTGCCAGCAGTGCCAGGGCGGATGGTAGGGTGACCCAGTACTTC. Together with reference TRBV2 and TRBJ2-5, the CDR3 gives the full variable domain: EPEVTQTPSHQVTQMGQEVILRCVPISNHLYFYWYRQILGQKVEFLVSFYNNEISEKSEIFDDQFSVERPDGSNFTLKIRSTKLEDSAMYFCASSARADGRVTQYFGPGTRLLVL.